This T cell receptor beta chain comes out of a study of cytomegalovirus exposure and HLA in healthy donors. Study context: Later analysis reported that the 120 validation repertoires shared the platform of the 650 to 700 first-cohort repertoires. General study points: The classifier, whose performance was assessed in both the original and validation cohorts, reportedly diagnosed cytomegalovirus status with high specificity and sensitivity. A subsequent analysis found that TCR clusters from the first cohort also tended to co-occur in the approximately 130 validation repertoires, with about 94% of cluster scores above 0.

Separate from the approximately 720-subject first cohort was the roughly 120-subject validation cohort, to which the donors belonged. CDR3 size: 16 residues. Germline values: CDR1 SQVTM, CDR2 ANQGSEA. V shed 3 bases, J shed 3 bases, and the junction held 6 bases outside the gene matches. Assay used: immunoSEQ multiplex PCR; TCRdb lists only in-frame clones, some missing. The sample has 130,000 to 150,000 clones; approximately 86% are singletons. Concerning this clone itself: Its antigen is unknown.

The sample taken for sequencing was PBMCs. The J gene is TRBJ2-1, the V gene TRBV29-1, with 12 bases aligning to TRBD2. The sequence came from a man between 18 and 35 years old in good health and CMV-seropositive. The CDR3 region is CSVDAGTSGYYNEQFF. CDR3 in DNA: TGCAGCGTTGACGCCGGGACTAGCGGGTACTACAATGAGCAGTTCTTC.